This T cell receptor (beta chain) originates from a study of CD8 T cells in Susac syndrome. Germline CDR1 is SQVTM and CDR2 is ANQGSEA. The trim removed 0 bases at V and 2 bases at J, leaving 10 bases unmatched. The CDR3 spans 16 residues. When the RNA was reverse transcribed, random hexamers were used with an input of roughly 0.5 to 1 ug. TCRdb processed the immunoSEQ multiplex PCR reads anew with MiXCR; each CDR3 protein has one entry. The sample comprises approximately 120,000 distinct CDR3 sequences, about 93% of which are singletons, and roughly 0.087% rests with the top ten. This clonotype was obtained from a human donor in good health. The chain couples TRBV29-1 to TRBJ2-7, with 7 bases aligning to TRBD2. The sample consisted of CD4+ T cells from PBMCs. The chain's CDR3 is CSVEEGWREGTYEQYF. The CDR3 coding sequence is TGCAGCGTTGAAGAGGGGTGGAGGGAGGGGACCTACGAGCAGTACTTC.